This T cell receptor (beta chain) emerged from a study of T-cell reconstitution after alpha-beta-depleted transplantation in children. The CDR3 spans 16 residues. V lost 6 bases and J lost 6; bases outside the gene matches: 9. Germline V gene data show CDR1 as SGHVS and CDR2 as FNYEAQ. Preparation of the TCRbeta library used unique molecular identifiers. Using its own MiXCR run on the PCR reads, TCRdb lists one record per CDR3 protein. The top ten clones hold 3% to 3.5% of a sample with more than 450,000 distinct CDR3 sequences, around 17% of them seen once. The input for sequencing was PBMCs from the stem cell graft donor, taken from the stem cell graft. The TCR originated in a human donor who donated a stem cell graft to a child with acute lymphoblastic leukemia. V gene TRBV7-6 combines with J gene TRBJ2-1, with 12 nucleotides matching TRBD2. CDR3 nucleotide sequence: TGTGCCAGCAGTTACCCTAGCGGGAGGGCCTCCAATGAGCAGTTCTTC. Protein sequence: CASSYPSGRASNEQFF.